The rows below give T cell receptor beta chains drawn from one sample of a study of molecular identifiers for immune sequencing clone quantification. TCRdb analysed the PCR reads with MiXCR anew, one entry per CDR3 protein. This table holds approximately 670,000 distinct CDR3 sequences, nearly 20% found once. Sequenced sample: naive CD8+ T cells from blood, with Jurkat cell RNA spiked in. The receptors were gathered from a human donor in good health. Some libraries in this study had Jurkat cell RNA spiked in. Each CDR3 is given with its conserved first and last residue. Fields, in order: J gene, V gene, CDR3 protein.

TRBJ1-1 TRBV10-3 CAISGGDLYTEAFF
TRBJ1-1 TRBV29-1 CSVWGGGTEAFF
TRBJ2-1 TRBV19 CASSTGTGLSYNEQFF
TRBJ2-1 TRBV7-9 CASTPTGWEANREQFF
TRBJ1-5 TRBV12-3/TRBV12-4 CASSPWGYSNQPQHF
TRBJ1-2 TRBV23-1 CASSQQGGYYGYTF
TRBJ2-1 TRBV5-1 CASSLTSSGFEDEQFF
TRBJ1-5 TRBV3-1 CASSHTGGGGQPQHF
TRBJ2-5 TRBV5-1 CASSLDPSGEETQYF
TRBJ1-4 TRBV28 CASSPPGQIPATNEKLFF
TRBJ2-7 TRBV28 CAGSLNWQEGTGEQYF
TRBJ2-5 TRBV5-4 CASSLEVLAGGPYQETQYF
TRBJ2-3 TRBV7-9 CASSPNWGSPQYF
TRBJ2-3 TRBV7-9 CASSLDRGGDTQYF
TRBJ2-7 TRBV5-4 CASSAAGEGSPGEQYF
TRBJ2-5 TRBV14 CASSQAWGTQYF
TRBJ1-1 TRBV7-8 CASSLGGVGDKNTEAFF
TRBJ2-3 TRBV2 CASSETWASGGKPDTQCF
TRBJ2-7 TRBV28 CASSFGLTAYEQYF
TRBJ2-7 TRBV7-9 CASSSRLAGVHEQYF
TRBJ1-2 TRBV28 CASSPPGRGQSNYGYTF
TRBJ2-2 TRBV18 CASSPGQTGALRGIDTGELFF
TRBJ2-3 TRBV28 CASSGQGEWGTDTQYF
TRBJ2-1 TRBV7-2 CASSLVFQATYNEQFF
TRBJ2-7 TRBV7-9 CVSSLGTGPTYEQYF
TRBJ2-1 TRBV27 CASSPYPTGGMGNEQFF
TRBJ1-4 TRBV2 CASSEARQGADEKLFF
TRBJ2-7 TRBV5-6 CASSLWGSDEQYF
TRBJ1-1 TRBV4-1 CASSQMGREAFF
TRBJ2-3 TRBV27 CASRLLAGSTDTQYF
TRBJ2-7 TRBV10-3 CAISPAGTGGHEQYF
TRBJ1-4 TRBV5-1 CASSLEQGPEKLFF
TRBJ2-7 TRBV11-2 CASSLGGPSGNYEQYF
TRBJ2-3 TRBV9 CASSGIAGRSTDTQYF
TRBJ1-4 TRBV10-2 CGSSEPGQGGEKLFF
TRBJ2-7 TRBV5-4 CASSPGGTGITYEQYF
TRBJ1-1 TRBV30 CAWSVYRGLNTEAFF
TRBJ1-1 TRBV7-9 CASSLLDTEAFF
TRBJ2-7 TRBV1 CTSSPWLSYEQYF
TRBJ1-2 TRBV29-1 CGVEPRDFYGYTF
TRBJ2-7 TRBV6-2/TRBV6-3 CASSYSLVGYEQYF
TRBJ2-3 TRBV24-1 CATSDTGLSTDTQYF
TRBJ2-5 TRBV4-1 CASSQEGLAGYETQYF
TRBJ2-1 TRBV6-5 CASSHGGPSDSSYNEQFF
TRBJ2-1 TRBV28 CASRADGFNEQFF
TRBJ1-2 TRBV4-1 CASSQNSGYTF
TRBJ2-7 TRBV4-3 CASSQGLAVYEQYF
TRBJ1-4 TRBV23-1 CASSQSTPVPTNEKLFF
TRBJ2-3 TRBV14 CASRRSGGVTDTQYF
TRBJ2-3 TRBV6-2/TRBV6-3 CASSLDGASGASTDTQYF
TRBJ1-1 TRBV7-9 CASNIEGDTEAFF
TRBJ2-7 TRBV27 CASSARGTRGVYEQYF
TRBJ2-2 TRBV7-9 CASSFDRTSTGELFF